This entry lists 10 T cell receptor beta chains sequenced from one sample in a study of molecular identifiers for immune sequencing clone quantification. TCRdb used MiXCR to reprocess the PCR reads, holding one entry per CDR3 protein. The sample has under 800,000 distinct CDR3 sequences; roughly 23% are singletons. The sequencing input was naive CD8+ T cells from blood, with Jurkat cell RNA spiked in. Specified subset: FACS-sorted CD8+CD4-CCR7+CD45RA+ naive T cells. The receptors were sampled from a human donor in good health. Some libraries in this study had Jurkat cell RNA spiked in.

This clonotype was seen only a few times. This rearrangement joins TRBV9 to TRBJ2-7, with 7 bases fitting TRBD1. V trimming: 4 bases; J trimming: 6 bases; junction bases outside the gene matches: 16. This CDR3 contains 16 residues. Germline values: CDR1 SGDLS, CDR2 YYNGEE. The CDR3 DNA follows: TGTGCCAGCAGCCCGAGAGGGGGCCTTACCCTTCCCGAGCAGTACTTC. Its protein product is CASSPRGGLTLPEQYF.

Regarding this clonotype: A clone one base away is much larger, so this may be a read error. The chain joins TRBV29-1 to TRBJ2-2; D not resolved. CDR3 length: 16 residues. Germline V gene lookup returns CDR1 SQVTM and CDR2 ANQGSEA. Here the CDR3 reads CGVEDASPMTSGELFF. Here the CDR3 DNA reads TGCGGCGTTGAAGATGCGTCACCTATGACGAGCGGGGAGCTGTTTTTT.

Comments on this clonotype: A much larger clone lies a single base off, so this may be a read error. The chain carries TRBV7-8 and TRBJ1-4, with a tentative D call TRBD1 (5 bases). Between the trimmed V and J ends, which lost 1 base and 3 bases, there was a span of 12 bases. The CDR3 runs to 16 residues. The germline V gene has CDR1 SGHVS and CDR2 FQNEAQ. CDR3 nucleotide sequence: TGTGCCAGCAGCTTAGGTGGGACCACAGCTAATGAAAAACTGTTTTTT. Its protein product is CASSLGGTTANEKLFF.

The table lists this clonotype with a few counts. V and J are TRBV9 and TRBJ2-2; either TRBD1 or TRBD2 may fit D (6 bases each). Germline CDR1 reads SGDLS; CDR2 reads YYNGEE. V dropped 4 bases and J dropped 2 bases, with 15 bases sitting between them. The CDR3 spans 16 residues. CDR3 nucleotide sequence: TGTGCCAGCAGCCCCCTTAGGGGGGTCAACACCGGGGAGCTGTTTTTT. Its translation: CASSPLRGVNTGELFF.

The V call is TRBV24-1, the J call TRBJ1-2; D remains unclear. Germline V CDR1 and CDR2: KGHDR, SFDVKD. This CDR3 contains 14 residues. V lost 4 bases to trimming and J lost 5 bases, with 13 bases between them. This CDR3 reads CATSEVERLYGYTF. CDR3 coding DNA: TGTGCCACCAGTGAAGTTGAGAGATTATATGGCTACACCTTC.

Many counts were recorded for this clonotype. V usage is TRBV20-1 and J usage is TRBJ2-3; 8 positions match TRBD1. CDR1 and CDR2 (germline): DFQATT, SNEGSKA (reference sequence). Trimming at V came to 5 bases and at J to 4 bases, leaving 11 bases not matched to a gene. The CDR3 length is 15 residues. In DNA, the CDR3 is TGCAGTGCTCACAAACAGGGGGAAAGGGCAGATACGCAGTATTTT. Its protein product is CSAHKQGERADTQYF.

This clonotype was observed at least ten times. The V call is TRBV7-2, the J call TRBJ2-7; no clear D gene. Germline lookup yields CDR1 SGHTA and CDR2 FQGNSA. V was clipped by 3 bases and J by 3 bases, with 9 bases between them. CDR3 size: 13 residues. The DNA of the CDR3 is TGTGCCAGCAGCTTCGACACGAACTACGAGCAGTACTTC. Protein product: CASSFDTNYEQYF.

The V gene is TRBV11-1, the J gene TRBJ2-3, with D possibly matching TRBD2 (5 bases). This CDR3 spans 16 amino acids. Deletions cut 3 bases from V and 0 bases from J, with 13 bases between. CDR1 SGHAT and CDR2 FQDESV come from the germline V gene (reference sequence). In DNA form, the CDR3 reads TGTGCCAGCAGCTTCGGGCGGGTTCGTAGCACAGATACGCAGTATTTT. This gives the protein CASSFGRVRSTDTQYF.

This clonotype was counted once. The chain combines TRBV19 with TRBJ2-5, with 14 nucleotides matching TRBD2. CDR1 and CDR2 from the germline V gene are LNHDA and SQIVND (reference sequence). The CDR3 is made up of 17 amino acids. V gave up 5 bases and J gave up 4 bases; unmatched junction bases: 9. The CDR3 coding sequence is TGTGCCAGTAGTGCTCGACGGACTAGCGGGGGGTCAGAGACCCAGTACTTC. Its translation is CASSARRTSGGSETQYF.

This sequence joins TRBV19 and TRBJ1-1; tentatively, D is TRBD1 (5 bases). CDR3 length: 12 amino acids. V was shortened by 7 bases and J by 4 bases, with 10 bases between the two germline ends. Germline CDR1 and CDR2: LNHDA and SQIVND (reference sequence). The DNA of the CDR3 is TGTGCCAGTAATGACAGATTCACTGAAGCTTTCTTT. Encoded protein: CASNDRFTEAFF.